One sample yielded the 7 T cell receptor beta chains listed below, sequenced in a study of blood T cell repertoires in COVID-19. Measured with immunoSEQ multiplex PCR; TCRdb has only the in-frame clones, and not every one. The sample has 75,000 to 100,000 clones, about 90% seen once. The sample consisted of peripheral blood. Receptor source: a human donor in a cohort sampled during active COVID-19.

J is TRBJ2-7 and V is TRBV7-2; the match to TRBD2 covers 9 bases. Germline CDR1 is SGHTA and CDR2 is FQGNSA. J lost 4 bases, V lost 5 bases, and 6 bases had no gene match. The CDR3 sequence is 14 residues long. CDR3 bases: TGTGCCAGCAGCCTCGGACTAGCGCTGTACGAGCAGTACTTC. It codes for CASSLGLALYEQYF.

This clone was found a few times. V usage is TRBV3-1 (or the pseudogene TRBV3-2) and J usage is TRBJ1-1; D unresolved. V dropped 3 bases and J dropped 4 bases, with 12 bases sitting between them. Looked up from germline, CDR1 is LGHDT and CDR2 is YNNKEL (reference sequence). This CDR3 is 14 amino acids long. The CDR3 region has the DNA TGTGCCAGCAGCCACCTCTCTCGGGGCACTGAAGCTTTCTTT. It encodes CASSHLSRGTEAFF.

This rearrangement joins TRBV3-1 (or the pseudogene TRBV3-2) to TRBJ2-1, with D perhaps matching TRBD2 (5 bases). Trimming took off 1 base at V and 4 bases at J, with 8 bases between the two ends. This CDR3 spans 14 amino acids. CDR1 LGHDT and CDR2 YNNKEL come from the germline V gene (reference sequence). Written as DNA, the CDR3 is TGTGCCAGCAGCCAAGTATCGGGGTACAATGAGCAGTTCTTC. It codes for CASSQVSGYNEQFF.

The chain joins TRBV20-1 to TRBJ2-7; 10 nucleotides agree with TRBD2. The CDR3 is 16 amino acids. Germline assignment: CDR1 DFQATT and CDR2 SNEGSKA (reference sequence). The V gene end was trimmed by 3 bases and the J gene end by 3 bases; junction bases not matched to a gene: 11. Here the CDR3 reads CSASLLTGLANYEQYF. CDR3 DNA sequence: TGCAGTGCTAGTCTCCTCACGGGACTAGCGAACTACGAGCAGTACTTC.

The chain is built from TRBV4-2 and TRBJ2-7; D is undetermined. V lost 0 bases and J lost 5, with 14 bases in between. Germline V gene data show CDR1 as LGHNA and CDR2 as YNFKEQ. This CDR3 is built from 15 residues. The CDR3 protein is CASSQEALESDEQYF. The CDR3 DNA follows: TGTGCCAGCAGCCAAGAAGCCCTAGAATCGGACGAGCAGTACTTC.

This clone has a single count. The gene calls are TRBV29-1 and TRBJ1-2, with D possibly matching TRBD1 (5 bases). CDR3 length: 12 residues. Trimming took 4 bases from V and 6 from J, leaving 12 bases between them. Germline-derived CDR1 and CDR2 are SQVTM and ANQGSEA. The CDR3 sequence is CSVVGGGDGYTF. The CDR3 coding sequence is TGCAGCGTTGTGGGGGGAGGGGATGGCTACACCTTC.

The chain has TRBV11-1 and TRBJ1-4; no firm D call. In germline, CDR1 is SGHAT, CDR2 FQDESV (reference sequence). The CDR3 contains 15 residues. Trimming took 0 bases from V and 5 from J, leaving 10 bases between them. DNA for the CDR3: TGTGCCAGCAGCTTAGCAGCTACGGGAAATGAAAAACTGTTTTTT. Amino acids: CASSLAATGNEKLFF.